The 28 T cell receptor beta chains reported below all come from one sample, sequenced in a study of T cells in Graves' hyperthyroidism and ophthalmopathy. Amplification yielded TCR beta CDR3 regions, with RNA transcripts as the source. HTBI primers were the set used in a first-round RT-PCR of the TCR CDR3. TCRdb passed the multiplex PCR reads through MiXCR, listing each CDR3 protein once. This sample has just under 750,000 distinct CDR3 sequences, with roughly a third found just once. The source material was blood. All receptors derive from a middle-aged woman with Graves' hyperthyroidism.

The rearrangement joins TRBV12-3 or TRBV12-4 to TRBJ1-4, with TRBD1 as a possible D gene (5 bases). CDR3 size: 15 residues. Deletions cut 6 bases from V and 5 bases from J, with 16 bases between. The CDR3 region is CASRGWQGQNEKLFF. CDR3 bases: TGTGCCAGCAGGGGATGGCAGGGCCAGAATGAAAAACTGTTTTTT.

The chain links TRBV20-1 to TRBJ2-5; possibly TRBD2 for D (6 bases). The germline V gene has CDR1 DFQATT and CDR2 SNEGSKA (reference sequence). CDR3 length: 12 residues. CDR3 residues: CSVDDGGGRKYF. The CDR3 DNA is TGCAGCGTTGACGACGGGGGAGGACGAAAGTACTTC.

This clonotype was seen a few times. The chain is built from TRBV6-1 and TRBJ2-2; 7 bases align to TRBD2. The CDR3 contains 14 residues. V trimming: 0 bases; J trimming: 5 bases; junction bases outside the gene matches: 0. CDR1 MNHNS and CDR2 SASEGT come from the germline V gene. CDR3: CASSEARETGELFF. CDR3 DNA: TGTGCCAGCAGTGAAGCGCGGGAGACCGGGGAGCTGTTTTTT.

The CDR3 coding sequence is TGTGCCAGCACGCCTATCGGGACAGCCCGCAATCAGCCCCAGCATTTT. It encodes CASTPIGTARNQPQHF. This rearrangement joins TRBV6-2 or TRBV6-3 to TRBJ1-5; 7 bases line up with TRBD1. The germline V gene has CDR1 MNHEY and CDR2 SVGEGT. The CDR3 is 16 amino acids. Trimming at V came to 7 bases and at J to 2 bases, leaving 11 bases not matched to a gene.

This clonotype was seen a handful of times. The chain has TRBV12-3 or TRBV12-4 and TRBJ1-2; maybe TRBD1 (5 bases). V lost 7 bases and J lost 4, with 19 bases in between. The CDR3 runs 15 residues. The CDR3 DNA sequence: TGTGCCAGCACCTCGCGGGCGGTAGGGGCCTATGGCTACACCTTC. Translating gives CASTSRAVGAYGYTF.

As for this clonotype: At one boundary the junction diverges from the germline segment, which might be a read error. V and J are TRBV5-1 and TRBJ2-7, with 11 bases matching TRBD2. The CDR3 contains 16 residues. The germline V gene encodes CDR1 SGHRS and CDR2 YFSETQ. The CDR3 nucleotides are TGTGCCAGCAGCTGGGGAACTAGCGGGAGCAAGAACGAGCAGTACTTC. Protein: CASSWGTSGSKNEQYF.

V and J are TRBV12-3 or TRBV12-4 and TRBJ2-5, with D perhaps matching TRBD2 (7 bases). CDR3 length: 16 amino acids. The V gene lost 3 bases and the J gene lost 3 bases, with 17 bases spanning the gap. CDR3 coding DNA: TGTGCCAGCAGTTTGGTTCGGCGGGGGCTGGAAGAGACCCAGTACTTC. It translates to CASSLVRRGLEETQYF.

The chain has TRBV11-2 and TRBJ1-1; possible D gene TRBD1, 5 bases. The CDR3 sequence is 15 residues long. The germline V and J ends were trimmed by 4 bases and 0 bases, with 12 bases remaining between them. Germline V lookup: CDR1 SGHAT, CDR2 FQNNGV. CDR3: CASSSLGAVNTEAFF. CDR3 DNA: TGTGCCAGCAGCTCCCTCGGGGCCGTGAACACTGAAGCTTTCTTT.

In its sample, this clonotype was seen once. The chain links TRBV7-2 to TRBJ1-6; no definite D call. V was trimmed by 2 bases and J by 8 bases, leaving 7 bases between them. CDR3 length: 13 amino acids. Germline V gene sequence: CDR1 SGHTA, CDR2 FQGNSA. CDR3 in amino acids: CASSLLGDSPLHF. The CDR3 nucleotides read TGTGCCAGCAGCTTACTCGGAGATTCACCCCTCCACTTT.

This clonotype was observed many times. The chain carries TRBV29-1 and TRBJ2-7, with 8 bases lining up with TRBD1. The CDR3 is 13 residues long. Germline CDR1 is SQVTM and CDR2 is ANQGSEA. J lost 3 bases, V lost 4 bases, and 5 bases had no gene match. The CDR3 sequence: CSVATGDLYEQYF. DNA for the CDR3: TGCAGCGTTGCGACAGGGGATCTCTACGAGCAGTACTTC.

There are many counts of this clonotype. The chain combines TRBV7-9 with TRBJ2-5; either TRBD1 or TRBD2 may fit D (5 bases each). V was trimmed by 2 bases and J by 0 bases, leaving 13 bases between them. CDR1 is SEHNR and CDR2 is FQNEAQ in the germline V gene (reference sequence). The CDR3 runs to 16 residues. CDR3 residues: CASSLRDAVYQETQYF. DNA for the CDR3: TGTGCCAGCAGCTTACGGGACGCCGTGTACCAAGAGACCCAGTACTTC.

This sequence joins TRBV12-3 or TRBV12-4 and TRBJ1-4, with TRBD1 as a possible D gene (6 bases). The CDR3 is 16 residues long. The V end lost 5 bases, the J end lost 6 bases, and 19 bases lay between the germline ends. The CDR3 reads CASSHKTGSRDEKLFF. The CDR3 DNA is TGTGCCAGCAGTCACAAAACAGGGTCGAGGGATGAAAAACTGTTTTTT.

This clonotype was found a few times. V gene TRBV2 combines with J gene TRBJ2-7, with D perhaps TRBD1 or TRBD2 (5 bases each). The CDR3 length is 15 residues. With 2 bases removed from V and 3 bases from J, the gap between germline ends came to 14 bases. Germline-derived CDR1 and CDR2 are SNHLY and FYNNEI. CDR3 coding DNA: TGTGCCAGCAGTGAACGTGGTCAGGGAGACTACGAGCAGTACTTC. As protein: CASSERGQGDYEQYF.

This clonotype was observed many times. The chain recombines TRBV11-2 with TRBJ1-2; the match to TRBD1 covers 7 bases. With 5 bases clipped from V and 5 bases from J, the junction kept 5 bases outside the gene matches. The CDR3 covers 13 residues. The germline V gene encodes CDR1 SGHAT and CDR2 FQNNGV. The DNA for the CDR3 is TGTGCCAGCAGCAAAGAGGGGGCATATGGCTACACCTTC. Translating it yields CASSKEGAYGYTF.

The V and J genes are TRBV10-2 and TRBJ2-5, with unresolved D. This CDR3 is 11 amino acids long. Germline loops: CDR1 WSHSY, CDR2 SAAADI. V shed 3 bases and J shed 3 bases, with 2 bases lying between them. The CDR3 DNA follows: TGCGCCAGCAGTGATGAAGAGACCCAGTACTTC. Translated, it gives CASSDEETQYF.

This clonotype appeared many times. The chain links TRBV7-2 to TRBJ2-5, with 8 bases fitting TRBD2. The germline gives CDR1 SGHTA, CDR2 FQGNSA. The junction had 5 bases not matched to a gene; V was cut back by 7 bases and J by 1 base. The CDR3 loop spans 14 amino acids. CDR3 loop: CASTGRDTQETQYF. The CDR3 DNA reads as TGTGCCAGCACCGGGAGGGACACCCAAGAGACCCAGTACTTC.

This clonotype was seen at least ten times. J is TRBJ1-2 and V is TRBV7-9; possible D gene TRBD1, 5 bases. The CDR3 has 15 residues. V was cut by 6 bases and J by 0 bases, with 14 bases left in between. The germline gives CDR1 SEHNR, CDR2 FQNEAQ (reference sequence). The CDR3: CASSPVRGANYGYTF. The CDR3 nucleotides read TGTGCCAGCAGTCCCGTGCGGGGGGCTAACTATGGCTACACCTTC.

This clonotype was picked up many times. This chain uses TRBV20-1 with TRBJ1-2; possibly TRBD1 for D (5 bases). Germline lookup yields CDR1 DFQATT and CDR2 SNEGSKA (reference sequence). This CDR3 has 12 residues. Between the trimmed V and J ends, which lost 2 bases and 9 bases, there was a span of 13 bases. In nucleotides, the CDR3 is TGCAGTGCTAGAAGCGGGGCGGTGCGCTACACCTTC. Residues: CSARSGAVRYTF.

This clonotype was found a few times. The CDR3 bases are TGTGCCAGCAGCTGGAGGGACAGGGGCTCTGGAAACACCATATATTTT. Its translation is CASSWRDRGSGNTIYF. This chain connects TRBV13 to TRBJ1-3, with 10 bases identical to TRBD1. CDR3 length: 16 amino acids. Per the germline V gene, CDR1 is PRHDT and CDR2 is FYEKMQ (reference sequence). Trimming took 4 bases from V and 0 from J; bases not matched to a gene: 3.

Of note for this clonotype: This may be a read error, as it is one base from a much larger clone. The CDR3 end shows no conserved phenylalanine or tryptophan, and so a read error is likely. The gene calls are TRBV9 and TRBJ1-2; unclear D gene. The CDR3 extends over 11 amino acids. Trimming left V 4 bases short and J 4 bases short, with 5 bases between. Germline V gene sequence: CDR1 SGDLS, CDR2 YYNGEE. The CDR3 DNA sequence: TGTGCCAGCAGCTCCTTCTATGGCTACACCCTC. Amino acid sequence: CASSSFYGYTL.

This chain joins TRBV16 and TRBJ1-4; 7 nucleotides match TRBD1. Germline CDR1 and CDR2: KGHSY and FQNENV. V lost 2 bases, J lost 8 bases, and 8 bases stayed unmatched. This CDR3 is 15 amino acids long. The CDR3 reads CASSQSQGGIEKLFF. The CDR3 DNA follows: TGTGCCAGCAGCCAAAGCCAGGGGGGCATAGAAAAACTGTTTTTT.

This clonotype was recorded many times. V usage is TRBV7-2 and J usage is TRBJ1-5; no definite D call. The CDR3 is 16 residues long. Between the trimmed V and J ends, which lost 1 base and 0 bases, there was a span of 10 bases. CDR1 is SGHTA, CDR2 FQGNSA, per germline. DNA for the CDR3: TGTGCCAGCAGCTTAGAACGATCGGTTAGCAATCAGCCCCAGCATTTT. Translation: CASSLERSVSNQPQHF.

The V gene is TRBV3-1, the J gene TRBJ1-3; 9 bases map to TRBD1. The CDR3 is 15 amino acids. The V segment lost 2 bases and the J segment 9 bases; nucleotides outside the gene matches: 8. The germline V gene encodes CDR1 LGHDT and CDR2 YNNKEL (reference sequence). This CDR3 is CASSQLTGTGSTIYF. Here the CDR3 DNA reads TGTGCCAGCAGCCAACTAACCGGGACAGGGAGCACCATATATTTT.

In this sample, this clonotype turned up many times. The V and J genes are TRBV11-3 and TRBJ2-7; D possibly corresponds to TRBD1 (6 bases). Trimming left V 7 bases short and J 5 bases short, with 15 bases between. Germline loops: CDR1 SGHNT, CDR2 YENEEA. The CDR3 extends over 13 amino acids. Here the CDR3 reads CASNNRVANEQYF. CDR3 in DNA: TGTGCCAGCAACAACAGGGTGGCAAACGAGCAGTACTTC.

This clonotype was counted many times. This chain links TRBV19 with TRBJ2-6; no clear D gene. The V gene lost 11 bases and the J gene lost 0 bases, with 17 bases spanning the gap. The CDR3 sequence is 16 residues long. Germline V CDR1 and CDR2: LNHDA, SQIVND (reference sequence). The CDR3 DNA reads as TGTGCCTCTTCTGATAGGTCTCTCTCTGGGGCCAACGTCCTGACTTTC. It specifies CASSDRSLSGANVLTF.

This clonotype showed up just a few times. The J gene is TRBJ1-2, the V gene TRBV12-3 or TRBV12-4, with TRBD1 identical over 7 bases. CDR3 length equals 15 residues. J was trimmed by 4 bases and V by 4 bases; bases with no gene match: 9. The CDR3 here is CASSSRTGFSYGYTF. CDR3 nucleotide sequence: TGTGCCAGCAGTTCTCGGACAGGATTTTCCTATGGCTACACCTTC.

V gene TRBV4-3 combines with J gene TRBJ1-1, with D possibly being TRBD1 (5 bases). The CDR3 has 14 residues. V was cut by 0 bases and J by 8 bases, with 13 bases left in between. Germline loops: CDR1 LGHNA, CDR2 YSLEER. CDR3 coding DNA: TGCGCCAGCAGCCAAGATTGGGCCGGGGGGGAAGCTTTCTTT. Protein product: CASSQDWAGGEAFF.

Of note for this clonotype: The junction does not match germline at one end; this may be a read error. The chain employs TRBV24-1 and TRBJ2-7; unclear D gene. Germline CDR1 KGHDR, CDR2 SFDVKD. This CDR3 spans 13 amino acids. In nucleotides, the CDR3 is TGTGCCAGCACCGGCCAGATCTCCTCCGAGCAGTACTTC. Protein: CASTGQISSEQYF.